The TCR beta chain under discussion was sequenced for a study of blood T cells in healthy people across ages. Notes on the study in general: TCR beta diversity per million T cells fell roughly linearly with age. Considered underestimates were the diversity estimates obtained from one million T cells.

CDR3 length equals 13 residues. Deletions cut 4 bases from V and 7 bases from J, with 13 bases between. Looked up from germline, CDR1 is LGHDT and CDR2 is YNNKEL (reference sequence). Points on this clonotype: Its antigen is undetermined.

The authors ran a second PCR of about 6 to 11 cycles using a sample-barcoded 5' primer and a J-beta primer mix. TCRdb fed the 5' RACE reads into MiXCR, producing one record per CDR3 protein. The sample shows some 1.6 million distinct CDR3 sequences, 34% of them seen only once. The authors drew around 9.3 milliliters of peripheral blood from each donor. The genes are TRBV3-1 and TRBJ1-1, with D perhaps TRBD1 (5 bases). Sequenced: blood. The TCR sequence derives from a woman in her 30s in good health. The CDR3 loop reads CASSPSAGGEAFF. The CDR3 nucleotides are TGTGCCAGCAGCCCGAGCGCGGGGGGTGAAGCTTTCTTT. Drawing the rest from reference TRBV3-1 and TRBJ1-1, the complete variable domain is DTAVSQTPKYLVTQMGNDKSIKCEQNLGHDTMYWYKQDSKKFLKIMFSYNNKELIINETVPNRFSPKSPDKAHLNLHINSLELGDSAVYFCASSPSAGGEAFFGQGTRLTVV.